These 10 T cell receptor beta chains were sequenced from one sample in a study of blood T cell repertoires in COVID-19 (dated by TCRdb to about 2020). Library prep was done by the immunoSEQ multiplex PCR assay. The immuneACCESS repertoire file appears here via TCRdb, limited to in-frame rearrangements. These files lack a portion of the clones; in checked studies, under half of the deficit traces to unresolved V genes, and the cause of the others is not known. The sample table holds approximately 140,000 clones, of which roughly 91% were seen once. The biggest ten clones account for 18% of the sample. The source material was peripheral blood. The receptors shown here come from a man over 45 with active or convalescent COVID-19.

V usage is TRBV30 and J usage is TRBJ1-1, with a possible D match to TRBD1 (6 bases). Germline V gene lookup returns CDR1 GTSNPN and CDR2 SVGIG (reference sequence). This CDR3 has 11 residues. V gave up 2 bases and J gave up 11 bases, with 12 bases separating them. In nucleotides, the CDR3 is TGTGCCTGGAGTAGGGGGACGTGGGCTTTCTTT. Its protein is CAWSRGTWAFF.

The chain joins TRBV5-4 to TRBJ2-1; possible D gene TRBD1, 6 bases. This CDR3 has 16 amino acids. Germline assignment: CDR1 SGHNT and CDR2 YYREEE (reference sequence). V was pared by 4 bases and J by 8 bases, with 22 bases between. CDR3 residues: CASSPPGTKGFYEQFF. The CDR3 region has the DNA TGTGCCAGCAGCCCGCCCGGGACAAAAGGGTTCTATGAGCAGTTCTTC.

The chain uses TRBV6-5 and TRBJ1-5, with 7 bases that match TRBD1. The CDR3 covers 13 residues. The ends lost 5 bases at V and 5 bases at J; junction bases unmatched: 3. Germline assignment: CDR1 MNHEY and CDR2 SVGAGI. CDR3 residues: CASSRDSYQPQHF. Here the CDR3 DNA reads TGTGCCAGCAGTAGGGACAGTTATCAGCCCCAGCATTTT.

This clone occurred once. The V and J genes are TRBV28 and TRBJ1-1; 7 bases are shared with TRBD1. Germline CDR1 reads MDHEN; CDR2 reads SYDVKM. The CDR3 contains 16 residues. V was pared by 4 bases and J by 0 bases, with 8 bases of the junction left unmatched. CDR3 amino acids: CASSSGQDNVNTEAFF. CDR3 DNA sequence: TGTGCCAGCAGTTCCGGACAGGATAATGTGAACACTGAAGCTTTCTTT. The whole variable domain, filled in from reference TRBV28 and TRBJ1-1, reads DVKVTQSSRYLVKRTGEKVFLECVQDMDHENMFWYRQDPGLGLRLIYFSYDVKMKEKGDIPEGYSVSREKKERFSLILESASTNQTSMYLCASSSGQDNVNTEAFFGQGTRLTVV.

A few counts support this clone. CDR3: CASSREHPSSGNTIYF. As DNA, the CDR3 is TGTGCCAGCAGTCGAGAGCACCCTAGCTCTGGAAACACCATATATTTT. The chain couples TRBV6-2 or TRBV6-3 to TRBJ1-3; D ambiguous. CDR1 is MNHEY, CDR2 SVGEGT, per germline. Between the trimmed V and J ends, which lost 5 bases and 0 bases, there was a span of 14 bases. The CDR3 has 16 amino acids.

CDR3 bases: TGTGCCAGCAGCCAAGGAGGACAGGGGGCCTTAGAGACCCAGTACTTC. Translating it yields CASSQGGQGALETQYF. The chain has TRBV3-1 (or the pseudogene TRBV3-2) and TRBJ2-5, with 11 bases lining up with TRBD1. CDR1 is LGHDT and CDR2 is YNNKEL in the germline V gene (reference sequence). The CDR3 consists of 16 residues. The V segment lost 1 base and the J segment 4 bases; nucleotides outside the gene matches: 5.

In its sample, this clone was seen a few times. This chain joins TRBV25-1 and TRBJ1-6; D possibly corresponds to TRBD1 (6 bases). Trimming cost V 5 bases and J 9 bases, with 11 bases left between them. CDR1 is MGHDK, CDR2 SYGVNS, per germline. This CDR3 comprises 13 residues. CDR3 in amino acids: CASSRRGGSPLHF. The DNA for the CDR3 is TGTGCCAGCAGTCGTAGAGGGGGTTCACCCCTCCACTTT.

The CDR3 sequence is CASSEPGGPETQYF. In DNA form, the CDR3 reads TGTGCCAGCAGTGAACCAGGGGGGCCGGAGACCCAGTACTTC. The chain recombines TRBV25-1 with TRBJ2-5; D is possibly TRBD1 (7 bases). V shed 2 bases and J shed 5 bases, with 12 bases lying between them. The germline CDR1 and CDR2 sequences are MGHDK and SYGVNS. This CDR3 has 14 amino acids.

DNA for the CDR3: TGTGCCAGCAACGGAGCGGGGGCCCGAATCACAGATACGCAGTATTTT. Amino acids: CASNGAGARITDTQYF. J is TRBJ2-3 and V is TRBV2; 8 nucleotides align to TRBD2. Germline trimming cut 7 bases from V and 2 bases from J; bases unmatched to any gene: 11. The CDR3 sequence is 16 residues long. Germline lookup yields CDR1 SNHLY and CDR2 FYNNEI.

The J gene is TRBJ1-4, the V gene TRBV5-5, with a weak D call TRBD1 (5 bases). The V gene's germline CDR1 is SGHKS and CDR2 YYEKEE (reference sequence). The CDR3 spans 15 residues. The V gene lost 4 bases and the J gene lost 7 bases, with 17 bases spanning the gap. DNA of the CDR3: TGTGCCAGCAGCCCGGGGGGTGAAGTAGGTGAAAAACTGTTTTTT. It is translated as CASSPGGEVGEKLFF.